A single sample gave rise to the 19 T cell receptor beta chains below, sequenced in a study of post-analysis software for immune sequencing data. Study findings and constraints: With TRBV5-6, TRBV5-1 and TRBV20-1 included, 4 or 5 TRBV segments were more frequent in patients than in controls.

These TCRs' antigens remain unknown. Unique molecular identifiers featured in each of the TCR beta cDNA libraries. Via MiXCR, TCRdb re-called the PCR reads, giving one row per CDR3 protein. The data contain about 760,000 distinct CDR3 sequences, just under 30% of them singletons. Sequenced material: blood. The receptors were gathered from a girl between 5 and 17 years old with multiple sclerosis.

This chain links TRBV27 with TRBJ2-1; D may be TRBD2 (5 bases). The CDR3 contains 15 residues. Germline lookup yields CDR1 MNHEY and CDR2 SMNVEV (reference sequence). V was clipped by 7 bases and J by 9 bases, with 22 bases between them. The CDR3 is CASTPLWGVGGEQFF. CDR3 nucleotides: TGTGCCAGCACTCCCCTTTGGGGAGTGGGCGGTGAGCAGTTCTTC.

The rearrangement joins TRBV25-1 to TRBJ2-7; D uncertain. The V gene's germline CDR1 is MGHDK and CDR2 SYGVNS. CDR3 length: 11 residues. With 1 base removed from V and 7 bases from J, the gap between germline ends came to 5 bases. DNA for the CDR3: TGTGCCAGCAGTGAATGGCGGGAGCAGTACTTC. This translates into CASSEWREQYF.

The J gene is TRBJ1-2, the V gene TRBV20-1, with a weak D call TRBD1 (5 bases). V lost 0 bases to trimming and J lost 2 bases, with 16 bases between them. The CDR3 is 16 residues long. CDR1 DFQATT and CDR2 SNEGSKA come from the germline V gene (reference sequence). CDR3 sequence (DNA): TGCAGTGCTAGAGACCCCGCTAGGCCAGGGAACTATGGCTACACCTTC. Its protein product is CSARDPARPGNYGYTF.

This clonotype occurred many times. The rearrangement joins TRBV11-2 to TRBJ2-7; tentatively, D is TRBD1 or TRBD2 (5 bases each). Germline loops: CDR1 SGHAT, CDR2 FQNNGV. V was trimmed by 0 bases and J by 0 bases, leaving 9 bases between them. The CDR3 has 15 residues. The CDR3 sequence is CASSLEWGSSYEQYF. CDR3 DNA: TGTGCCAGCAGCTTAGAATGGGGGTCCTCCTACGAGCAGTACTTC.

This clonotype occurred a few times. This chain joins TRBV20-1 and TRBJ2-6; 10 nucleotides line up with TRBD1. CDR1 is DFQATT, CDR2 SNEGSKA, per germline (reference sequence). This CDR3 contains 15 residues. The V gene end was trimmed by 6 bases and the J gene end by 4 bases; junction bases not matched to a gene: 6. The CDR3 is CSARQGAEGANVLTF. The CDR3 coding sequence is TGCAGTGCCCGACAGGGGGCAGAAGGGGCCAACGTCCTGACTTTC.

DNA for the CDR3: TGTGCCAGCAGAGCGCAGTACAATGAGCAGTTCTTC. Protein sequence: CASRAQYNEQFF. The V call is TRBV2, the J call TRBJ2-1; no definite D call. Trimming removed 6 bases from V and 4 bases from J, with 7 bases in between. The CDR3 length is 12 residues. Germline V lookup: CDR1 SNHLY, CDR2 FYNNEI.

The chain links TRBV10-3 to TRBJ2-1; the D gene is possibly TRBD2 (7 bases). Germline-derived CDR1 and CDR2 are ENHRY and SYGVKD. The germline V and J ends were trimmed by 6 bases and 8 bases, with 8 bases remaining between them. This CDR3 region has 11 residues. CDR3 in DNA: TGTGCCATCAGGGGGGGGCATGAGCAGTTCTTC. It translates to CAIRGGHEQFF.

The CDR3 DNA reads as TGTGCCAGCAACGAACTAAGGGGGGAGACCCAGTACTTC. Protein: CASNELRGETQYF. The V call is TRBV5-6, the J call TRBJ2-5; tentative D call: TRBD1 (6 bases). Trimming took 6 bases from V and 5 from J, leaving 14 bases between them. CDR3 length: 13 amino acids. From germline, CDR1 is SGHDT and CDR2 YYEEEE.

J is TRBJ2-5 and V is TRBV27, with D perhaps matching TRBD1 (6 bases). Germline V gene data show CDR1 as MNHEY and CDR2 as SMNVEV (reference sequence). The CDR3 extends over 15 amino acids. Between the trimmed V and J ends, which lost 2 bases and 7 bases, there was a span of 17 bases. The CDR3 loop reads CASSLGTGSRGTQYF. As DNA, the CDR3 is TGTGCCAGCAGTTTAGGCACAGGGAGTAGGGGGACCCAGTACTTC.

V gene TRBV7-9 combines with J gene TRBJ2-4, with 9 bases that match TRBD1. The J call may be faulty, since TRBJ2-7 better matches the DNA end. Looked up from germline, CDR1 is SEHNR and CDR2 is FQNEAQ (reference sequence). There are 15 residues in the CDR3. The CDR3 protein is CASRESGTGNDEQYF. In DNA form, the CDR3 reads TGTGCCAGCAGAGAGTCCGGGACAGGGAACGACGAGCAGTACTTC.

The chain is built from TRBV20-1 and TRBJ2-7; D perhaps matches TRBD2 (5 bases). Germline V CDR1 and CDR2: DFQATT, SNEGSKA (reference sequence). CDR3 length: 13 amino acids. Trimming shortened V by 0 bases and J by 7 bases, and 13 bases separated the two germline ends. In nucleotides, the CDR3 is TGCAGTGCTAGAGAAGTTGGGAGTTGGGAGCAGTACTTC. Protein sequence: CSAREVGSWEQYF.

The J gene is TRBJ2-3, the V gene TRBV3-1; D uncertain. Germline CDR1 reads LGHDT; CDR2 reads YNNKEL (reference sequence). V gave up 0 bases and J gave up 10 bases, with 5 bases separating them. The CDR3 is made up of 11 amino acids. CDR3 sequence: CASSQEYAQYF. CDR3 coding DNA: TGTGCCAGCAGCCAAGAATACGCGCAGTATTTT.

Notes on this clonotype: Mismatch with germline at one junction end may stem from a read error. This chain links TRBV19 with TRBJ1-5; 7 bases fit TRBD1. This CDR3 contains 13 residues. In germline, CDR1 is LNHDA, CDR2 SQIVND (reference sequence). The CDR3 DNA reads as TGTGCCAGGAGTAGGGACAGAGATCAGCCCCAGCATTTT. It is translated as CARSRDRDQPQHF.

The genes are TRBV10-3 and TRBJ1-2; the D is unclear. Looked up from germline, CDR1 is ENHRY and CDR2 is SYGVKD. With 3 bases removed from V and 8 bases from J, the gap between germline ends came to 13 bases. The CDR3 runs 13 residues. The DNA for the CDR3 is TGTGCCATCAGTGAAAGTTGGGGAGACGGCTACACCTTC. This encodes CAISESWGDGYTF.

This clonotype was seen a few times. V gene TRBV7-9 combines with J gene TRBJ1-1; 9 nucleotides agree with TRBD1. The CDR3 contains 14 residues. CDR1 is SEHNR and CDR2 is FQNEAQ in the germline V gene (reference sequence). V gave up 10 bases and J gave up 1 base; unmatched junction bases: 7. The CDR3 DNA follows: TGTGCCACAGGGGGGACAGGGAGGAACACTGAAGCTTTCTTT. Translated: CATGGTGRNTEAFF.

This clonotype was observed once. A junction end diverges from the germline sequence, so it may reflect a read error. The chain employs TRBV14 and TRBJ2-6; tentatively, D is TRBD2 (5 bases). Germline V gives CDR1 SGHDN, CDR2 FVKESK. This CDR3 is 13 amino acids long. In DNA form, the CDR3 reads TGTGCCAGCAGACTTTCCGGGGTCAACGTCCTGACTTTC. Its translation is CASRLSGVNVLTF.

This clonotype appeared a few times. This chain joins TRBV24-1 and TRBJ1-2, with D possibly being TRBD1 (5 bases). Trimming removed 5 bases from V and 0 bases from J, with 9 bases in between. The CDR3 is made up of 14 amino acids. Looked up from germline, CDR1 is KGHDR and CDR2 is SFDVKD. The CDR3 sequence is CATSANRPNYGYTF. CDR3 DNA: TGTGCCACCAGTGCAAACAGGCCTAACTATGGCTACACCTTC.

There are many counts of this clonotype. V is TRBV3-1 and J is TRBJ1-2, with D unclear. This CDR3 spans 12 amino acids. V lost 0 bases and J lost 4, with 3 bases in between. CDR1 LGHDT and CDR2 YNNKEL come from the germline V gene (reference sequence). CDR3 DNA: TGTGCCAGCAGCCAAGAAGGCTATGGCTACACCTTC. It yields the protein CASSQEGYGYTF.

The chain is built from TRBV5-1 and TRBJ2-3, with D perhaps matching TRBD1 or TRBD2 (6 bases each). The CDR3 totals 16 residues. Per the germline V gene, CDR1 is SGHRS and CDR2 is YFSETQ. Between the trimmed V and J ends, which lost 0 bases and 4 bases, there was a span of 15 bases. CDR3 region: CASSLGGSGASDTQYF. CDR3 DNA: TGCGCCAGCAGCTTGGGGGGCTCGGGGGCATCAGATACGCAGTATTTT.